Listed here is a single TCR beta chain. Its target is unknown. The data were taken from a study of T-cell memory formation after mild COVID-19. Whole-study results and caveats: Second-wave clones reaching peak frequency on day 37 lacked confirmed SARS-CoV-2 specificity.

5'RACE, which relied on constant-segment primers, yielded TCR alpha and TCR beta cDNA libraries carrying sample barcodes and UMIs. TCRdb fed the 5' RACE reads into MiXCR, producing one record per CDR3 protein. Of roughly 250,000 distinct CDR3 sequences listed, 15% to 20% are singletons. The sample comprised PBMCs or a T cell subset sorted from them (not recorded which). The TCR comes from a man between 18 and 35 years old who had mild COVID-19 (a few samples of this study predate the infection). Cell type and time point are not known.

The CDR3 protein is CASSGQGAAETQYF. CDR3 bases: TGCGCCAGCAGCGGACAGGGGGCAGCGGAGACCCAGTACTTC. This sequence joins TRBV5-1 and TRBJ2-5; 11 bases agree with TRBD1. The V and J ends lost 4 bases and 5 bases, in that order; junction bases with no gene match: 4. This CDR3 comprises 14 residues. The germline V gene has CDR1 SGHRS and CDR2 YFSETQ.